This T cell receptor (beta chain) was identified in a study of OX40 agonist ivuxolimab in advanced cancers. For the study in its entirety: Ivuxolimab was a fully human IgG2 agonistic monoclonal antibody targeting the costimulatory receptor OX40 (CD134). Partial responses occurred in three dose-escalation patients, of whom one had hepatocellular carcinoma and two had cutaneous melanoma. Patients were allowed to have had prior anti-PD-1, anti-PD-L1 or anti-CTLA-4 therapy, and approximately 40% of the dose-escalation patients had been treated with checkpoint inhibitors. Intravenous ivuxolimab was administered to patients every 2 weeks at six dose levels: 0.01, 0.1, 0.3, 1.5, 3 and 10 mg/kg. In the dose-escalation cohort, roughly 80% of patients were male, and the mean age was approximately 60 years, with a range of 23 to 79. Of the roughly 52 dose-escalation patients, hepatocellular carcinoma was present in 19, melanoma in roughly 15, renal cell carcinoma in 9 and head and neck cancer in 9. The point of sequencing TCRbeta in the periphery was to test whether ivuxolimab changed TCR sequence diversity and drove clonal T-cell expansion. The monotherapy dose-escalation portion (N of about 50 patients) of the phase I ivuxolimab trial is reported in the paper. What the research found in general, with its limitations: After ivuxolimab, expanded clones were on average more numerous among CD8+ T cells than among CD4+ T cells. Clonal expansion of both CD4+ and CD8+ blood T cells was observed from baseline to week 6 at doses 0.1 to 3.0 mg/kg. The antigen specificity of the peripheral T cells that underwent clonal expansion was not determined. In the 0.1-3.0 mg/kg groups, partial responders were among the patients with the lowest normalized peripheral clonal expansion, particularly in CD8+ T cells. Low levels of normalized T-cell clonal expansion were also seen in some patients who did not respond.

To sequence the TCRbeta CDR3 region, genomic DNA was isolated from the sorted cells. The immunoSEQ Assay was used to sequence the TCRbeta CDR3 regions. TCRdb retrieved this table from immuneACCESS and kept in-frame rearrangements only. Not all clones are present; in checked studies, unresolved V genes account for under half, and no reason is known for the remainder. The sample yields tens of thousands of clones; 75% to 95% were counted once. The ten largest clonotypes hold about 0.45% of the sample. The junction carries 10 bases between V and J, which are trimmed by 5 bases and 4 bases respectively. Taken from cysteine to phenylalanine, the CDR3 has 13 residues. This entry keeps only the CDR3 DNA: 39 bases, framed from base 1. The germline V gene specifies SGHTA as CDR1 and FQGTGA as CDR2. Patients with a history of autoimmune disease or receiving systemic immunosuppression were excluded from the trial. Peripheral blood for TCR sequencing was collected from all dose cohorts at baseline, on cycle 4 day 1, and on cycle 7 day 1. Samples were obtained from an open-label, multicenter, first-in-human phase I dose-escalation trial of ivuxolimab. Adults with locally advanced or metastatic melanoma, renal cell, hepatocellular, or head and neck squamous cell carcinoma were enrolled in the trial. Before TCR sequencing, CD4+ and CD8+ T cells were separately sorted from peripheral blood.

Note on this clone: Its cognate antigen has yet to be identified. No quality values exist for individual bases; no much larger clone is one base distant.

The source was CD4+ or CD8+ T cells sorted from blood, collected in a trial of the OX40 agonist ivuxolimab. The chain is assembled from TRBV7-3 and TRBJ2-3, with a weak D call of TRBD1 (6 bases match). The sequence derives from an adult with an advanced solid tumor such as melanoma, head and neck, liver or kidney cancer. DNA sequence: TGTGCCAGCAGCCCGACAGGCTCAGATACGCAGTATTTT. It is translated as CASSPTGSDTQYF.